The rows below give T cell receptor beta chains drawn from one sample of a study of T-cell reconstitution after alpha-beta-depleted transplantation in children. MiXCR was run by TCRdb on the PCR reads, yielding one entry per CDR3 protein. The table shows more than 450,000 distinct CDR3 sequences, with approximately 20% occurring only once. The starting material was PBMCs from the stem cell graft donor, obtained from the stem cell graft. The receptor set was obtained from a human donor who donated a stem cell graft to a child with acute lymphoblastic leukemia. The CDR3 runs from the conserved cysteine through the conserved F or W. Fields, in order: J gene, V gene, CDR3 protein.

TRBJ1-1 | TRBV27 | CASIAGDRGGTEAFF
TRBJ1-1 | TRBV12-5 | CASGWLDEAFF
TRBJ2-3 | TRBV4-1 | CASSQEGGLAGGARTDTQYF
TRBJ1-1 | TRBV9 | CASSVGQGGNSEAFF
TRBJ1-2 | TRBV5-6 | CASRTWRGSGYTF
TRBJ2-3 | TRBV29-1 | CSVTPDTQYF
TRBJ2-7 | TRBV5-6 | CASSQTSGSYEQYF
TRBJ2-7 | TRBV27 | CASSLQRTGDYYEQYF
TRBJ2-5 | TRBV18 | CASSPRDYLYQETQYF
TRBJ1-2 | TRBV19 | CASSTPGQGNYGYTF
TRBJ2-7 | TRBV5-1 | CASSLVGTGGNHEQYF
TRBJ2-1 | TRBV7-9 | CASSLDRTYNEQFF
TRBJ2-2 | TRBV5-1 | CASSLERQYTGELFF
TRBJ2-7 | TRBV20-1 | CSAVAGQPTYEQYF
TRBJ2-7 | TRBV27 | CASALTGGLYEQYF
TRBJ1-2 | TRBV12-3/TRBV12-4 | CASSLVTGGDYGYTF
TRBJ2-2 | TRBV12-3/TRBV12-4 | CASSPGLAIGELFF
TRBJ1-5 | TRBV27 | CASSLYAGGNQPQHF
TRBJ2-5 | TRBV9 | CASSVGSHSQETQYF